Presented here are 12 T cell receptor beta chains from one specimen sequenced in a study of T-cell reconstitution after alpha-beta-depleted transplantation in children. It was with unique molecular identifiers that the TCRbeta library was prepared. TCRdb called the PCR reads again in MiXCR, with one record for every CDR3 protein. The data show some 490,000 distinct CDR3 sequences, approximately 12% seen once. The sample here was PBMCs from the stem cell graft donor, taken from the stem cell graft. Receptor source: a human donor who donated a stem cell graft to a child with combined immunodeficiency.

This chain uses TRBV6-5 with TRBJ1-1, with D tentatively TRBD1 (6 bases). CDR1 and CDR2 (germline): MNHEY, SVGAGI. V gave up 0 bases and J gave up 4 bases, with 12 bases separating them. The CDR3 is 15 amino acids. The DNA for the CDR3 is TGTGCCAGCAGTTACTCGATGTCCAGGGGCACTGAAGCTTTCTTT. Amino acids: CASSYSMSRGTEAFF.

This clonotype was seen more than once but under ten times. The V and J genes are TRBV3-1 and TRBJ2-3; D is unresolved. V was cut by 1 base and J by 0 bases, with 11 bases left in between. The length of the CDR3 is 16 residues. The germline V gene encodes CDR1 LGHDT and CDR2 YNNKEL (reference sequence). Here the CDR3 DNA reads TGTGCCAGCAGCCAAGCGACTCCCCAAAGCACAGATACGCAGTATTTT. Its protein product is CASSQATPQSTDTQYF.

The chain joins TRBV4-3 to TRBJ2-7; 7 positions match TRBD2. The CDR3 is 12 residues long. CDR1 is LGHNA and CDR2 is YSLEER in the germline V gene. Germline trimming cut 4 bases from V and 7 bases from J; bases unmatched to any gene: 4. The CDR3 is CASSLQAGEQYF. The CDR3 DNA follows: TGCGCCAGCAGCCTCCAAGCGGGGGAGCAGTACTTC.

Here the CDR3 reads CASSPEKLAVPTDTQYF. CDR3 in DNA: TGTGCCAGCAGCCCAGAGAAACTAGCGGTTCCCACAGATACGCAGTATTTT. This rearrangement joins TRBV3-1 to TRBJ2-3; 8 bases align to TRBD2. This CDR3 region has 17 residues. Germline-derived CDR1 and CDR2 are LGHDT and YNNKEL (reference sequence). V dropped 4 bases and J dropped 2; count of bases not matched to a gene: 11.

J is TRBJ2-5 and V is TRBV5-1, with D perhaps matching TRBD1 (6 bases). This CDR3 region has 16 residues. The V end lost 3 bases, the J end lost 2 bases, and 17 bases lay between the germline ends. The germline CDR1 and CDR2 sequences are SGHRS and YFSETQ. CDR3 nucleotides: TGCGCCAGCAGCTCCCTCCCCGGGACACCTCAAGAGACCCAGTACTTC. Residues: CASSSLPGTPQETQYF. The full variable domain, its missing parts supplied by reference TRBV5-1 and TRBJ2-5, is KAGVTQTPRYLIKTRGQQVTLSCSPISGHRSVSWYQQTPGQGLQFLFEYFSETQRNKGNFPGRFSGRQFSNSRSEMNVSTLELGDSALYLCASSSLPGTPQETQYFGPGTRLLVL.

The CDR3 DNA follows: TGCAGTGCTAGAGATCGGGCAGGCTTGGTGACTGAAGCTTTCTTT. This sequence encodes CSARDRAGLVTEAFF. The chain uses TRBV20-1 and TRBJ1-1; D uncertain. The CDR3 runs to 15 residues. Trimming left V 0 bases short and J 5 bases short, with 16 bases between. Germline V lookup: CDR1 DFQATT, CDR2 SNEGSKA (reference sequence).

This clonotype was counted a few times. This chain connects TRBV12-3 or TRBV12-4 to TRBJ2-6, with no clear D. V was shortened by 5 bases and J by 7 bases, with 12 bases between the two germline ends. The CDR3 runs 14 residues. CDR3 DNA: TGTGCCAGCAGTGCCGTGGCGGTAGCCAACGTCCTGACTTTC. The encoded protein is CASSAVAVANVLTF.

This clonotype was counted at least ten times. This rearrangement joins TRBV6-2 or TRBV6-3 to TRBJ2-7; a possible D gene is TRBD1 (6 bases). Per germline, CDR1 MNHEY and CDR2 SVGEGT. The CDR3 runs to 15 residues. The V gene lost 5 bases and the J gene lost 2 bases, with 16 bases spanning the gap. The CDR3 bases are TGTGCCAGCAGTCAAACAGGGTTTAGAACCTACGAGCAGTACTTC. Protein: CASSQTGFRTYEQYF.

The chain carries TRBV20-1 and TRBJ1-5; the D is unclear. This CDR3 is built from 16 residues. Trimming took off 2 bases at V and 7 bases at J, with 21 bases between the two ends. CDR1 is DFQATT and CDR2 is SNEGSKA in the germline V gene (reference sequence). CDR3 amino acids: CSARNPAGGSKQPQHF. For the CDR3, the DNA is TGCAGTGCTAGAAACCCTGCAGGCGGGTCGAAGCAGCCCCAGCATTTT.

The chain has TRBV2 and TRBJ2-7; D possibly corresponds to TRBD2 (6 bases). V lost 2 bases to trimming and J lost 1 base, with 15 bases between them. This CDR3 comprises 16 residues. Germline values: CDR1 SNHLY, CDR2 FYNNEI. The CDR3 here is CASSESAGRGSYEQYF. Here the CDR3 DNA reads TGTGCCAGCAGTGAATCTGCGGGACGGGGGTCCTACGAGCAGTACTTC.

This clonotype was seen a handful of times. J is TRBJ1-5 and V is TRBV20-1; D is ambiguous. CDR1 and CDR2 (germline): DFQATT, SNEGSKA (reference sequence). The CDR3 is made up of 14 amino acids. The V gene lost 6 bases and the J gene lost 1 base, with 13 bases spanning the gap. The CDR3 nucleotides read TGCAGTGCCACCCGGCAGAGGAGCAATCAGCCCCAGCATTTT. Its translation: CSATRQRSNQPQHF.

This chain's CDR3 is CASSNGQGVYGANVLTF. Written as DNA, the CDR3 is TGCGCCAGCAGCAACGGACAGGGGGTTTATGGGGCCAACGTCCTGACTTTC. The chain uses TRBV5-1 and TRBJ2-6; 10 bases are a match to TRBD1. Per germline, CDR1 SGHRS and CDR2 YFSETQ. This CDR3 region has 17 residues. With 4 bases clipped from V and 3 bases from J, the junction kept 7 bases outside the gene matches. Based on the CDR3 plus reference TRBV5-1 and TRBJ2-6, the full variable domain is KAGVTQTPRYLIKTRGQQVTLSCSPISGHRSVSWYQQTPGQGLQFLFEYFSETQRNKGNFPGRFSGRQFSNSRSEMNVSTLELGDSALYLCASSNGQGVYGANVLTFGAGSRLTVL.